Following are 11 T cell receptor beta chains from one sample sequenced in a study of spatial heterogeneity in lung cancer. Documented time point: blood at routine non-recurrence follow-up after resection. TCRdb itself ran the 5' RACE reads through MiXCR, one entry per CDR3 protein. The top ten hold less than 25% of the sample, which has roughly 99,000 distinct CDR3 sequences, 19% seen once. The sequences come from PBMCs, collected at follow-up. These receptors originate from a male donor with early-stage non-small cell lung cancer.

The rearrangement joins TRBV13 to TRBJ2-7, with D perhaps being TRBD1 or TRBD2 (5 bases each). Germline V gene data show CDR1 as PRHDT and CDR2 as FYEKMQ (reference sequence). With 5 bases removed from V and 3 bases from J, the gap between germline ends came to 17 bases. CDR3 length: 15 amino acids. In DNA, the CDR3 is TGTGCCAGCAGCAAAGACCCACGGGACGGCTACGAGCAGTACTTC. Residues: CASSKDPRDGYEQYF.

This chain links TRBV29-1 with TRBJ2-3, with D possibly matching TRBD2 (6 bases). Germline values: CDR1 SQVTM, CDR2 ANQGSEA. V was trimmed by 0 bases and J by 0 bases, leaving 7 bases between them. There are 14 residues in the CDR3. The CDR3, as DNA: TGCAGCGTTGAAGATAGCGGAAGCACAGATACGCAGTATTTT. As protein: CSVEDSGSTDTQYF.

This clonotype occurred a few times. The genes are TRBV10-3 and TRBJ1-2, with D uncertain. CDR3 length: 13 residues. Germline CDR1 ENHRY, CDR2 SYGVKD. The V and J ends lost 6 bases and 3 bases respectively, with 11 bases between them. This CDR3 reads CAISQLSDYGYTF. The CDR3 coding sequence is TGTGCCATCAGCCAGCTGTCGGACTATGGCTACACCTTC.

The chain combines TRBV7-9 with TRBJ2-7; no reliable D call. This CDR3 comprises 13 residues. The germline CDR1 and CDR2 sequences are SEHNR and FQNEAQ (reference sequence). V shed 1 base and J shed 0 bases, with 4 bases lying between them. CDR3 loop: CASSLDTSYEQYF. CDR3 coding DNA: TGTGCCAGCAGCTTAGACACCTCCTACGAGCAGTACTTC.

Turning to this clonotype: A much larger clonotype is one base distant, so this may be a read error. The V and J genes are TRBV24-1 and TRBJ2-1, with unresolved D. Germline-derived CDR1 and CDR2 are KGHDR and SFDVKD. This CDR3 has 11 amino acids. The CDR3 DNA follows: TGTGCCTCCAGTGATTTGAATGAGCAGTTCTTC. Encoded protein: CASSDLNEQFF.

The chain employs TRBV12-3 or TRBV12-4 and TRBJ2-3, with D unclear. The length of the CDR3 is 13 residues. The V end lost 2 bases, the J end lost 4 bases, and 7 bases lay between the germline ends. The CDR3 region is CASSLFSADTQYF. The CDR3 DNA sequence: TGTGCCAGCAGTTTATTCTCTGCAGATACGCAGTATTTT.

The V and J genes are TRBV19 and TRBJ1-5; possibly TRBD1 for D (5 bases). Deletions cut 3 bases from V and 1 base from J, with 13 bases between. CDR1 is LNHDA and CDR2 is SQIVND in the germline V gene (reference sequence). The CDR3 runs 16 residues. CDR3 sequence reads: CASSISPPGSNQPQHF. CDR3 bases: TGTGCCAGTAGTATTTCCCCCCCAGGGAGCAATCAGCCCCAGCATTTT.

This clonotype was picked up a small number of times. The CDR3 DNA follows: TGCAGTGCTGCTGACAGGGGGAGAGATACGCAGTATTTT. Translated: CSAADRGRDTQYF. The V call is TRBV20-1, the J call TRBJ2-3, with TRBD1 matching over 9 bases. Germline CDR1 DFQATT, CDR2 SNEGSKA (reference sequence). Trimming took 5 bases from V and 5 from J; bases not matched to a gene: 5. This CDR3 is 13 amino acids long.

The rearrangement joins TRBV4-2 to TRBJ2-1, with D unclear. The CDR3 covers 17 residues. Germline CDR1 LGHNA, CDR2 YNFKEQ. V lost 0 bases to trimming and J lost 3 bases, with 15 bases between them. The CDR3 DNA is TGTGCCAGCAGCCAAGAACCTGGCGGTAGCTTCTACAATGAGCAGTTCTTC. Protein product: CASSQEPGGSFYNEQFF.

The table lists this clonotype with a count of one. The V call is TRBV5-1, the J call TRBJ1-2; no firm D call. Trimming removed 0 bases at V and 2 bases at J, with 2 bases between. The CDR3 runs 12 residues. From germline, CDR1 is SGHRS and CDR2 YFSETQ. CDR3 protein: CASSLENYGYTF. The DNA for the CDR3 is TGCGCCAGCAGCTTGGAGAACTATGGCTACACCTTC.

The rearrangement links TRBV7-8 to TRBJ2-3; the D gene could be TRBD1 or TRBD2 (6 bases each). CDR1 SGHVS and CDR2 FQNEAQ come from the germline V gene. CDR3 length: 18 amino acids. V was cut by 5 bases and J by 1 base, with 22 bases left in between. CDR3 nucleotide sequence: TGTGCCAGCAGCCGGGGGCGGGGCGGGCCCTGGGGCACAGATACGCAGTATTTT. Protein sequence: CASSRGRGGPWGTDTQYF.